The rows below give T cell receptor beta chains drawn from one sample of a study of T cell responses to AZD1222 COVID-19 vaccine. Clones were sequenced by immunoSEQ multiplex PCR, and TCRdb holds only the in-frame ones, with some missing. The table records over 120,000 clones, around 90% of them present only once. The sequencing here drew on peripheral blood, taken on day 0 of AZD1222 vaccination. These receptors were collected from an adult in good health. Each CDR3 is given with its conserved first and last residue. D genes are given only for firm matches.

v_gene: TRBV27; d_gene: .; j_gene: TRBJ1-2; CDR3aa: CASSRTGNNYGYTF
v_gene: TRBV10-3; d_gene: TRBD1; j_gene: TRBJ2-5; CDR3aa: CAIGQGRVETQYF
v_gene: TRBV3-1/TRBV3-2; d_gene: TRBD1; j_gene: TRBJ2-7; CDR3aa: CASSRDRASYEQYF
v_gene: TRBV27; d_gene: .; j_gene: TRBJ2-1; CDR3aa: CASSPGLGAYEQFF
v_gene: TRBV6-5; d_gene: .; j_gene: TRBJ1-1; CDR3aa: CASSPLEVLTEAFF
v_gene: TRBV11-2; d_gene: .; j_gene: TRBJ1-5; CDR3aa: CASSQAFDSNQPQHF
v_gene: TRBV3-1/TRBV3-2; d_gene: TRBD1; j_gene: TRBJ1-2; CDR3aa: CASSQYRGRDGYTF
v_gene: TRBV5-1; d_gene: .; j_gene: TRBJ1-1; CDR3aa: CASSGEENTEAFF
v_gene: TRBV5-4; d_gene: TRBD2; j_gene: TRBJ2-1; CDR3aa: CASSLWWGGAYNEQFF
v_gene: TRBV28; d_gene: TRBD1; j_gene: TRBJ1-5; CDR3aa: CASSLFREGAQPQHF
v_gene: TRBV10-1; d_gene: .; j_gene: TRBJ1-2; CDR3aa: CASSDGGPGAQNYGYTF
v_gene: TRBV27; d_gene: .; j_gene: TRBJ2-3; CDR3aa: CASSFGASTDTQYF
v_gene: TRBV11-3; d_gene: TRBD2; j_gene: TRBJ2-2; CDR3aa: CASRLAANTGELFF
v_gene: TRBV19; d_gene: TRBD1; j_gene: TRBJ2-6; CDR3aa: CASSMNRDRVISGANVLTF
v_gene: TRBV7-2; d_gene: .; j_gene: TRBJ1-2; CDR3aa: CASSLGGVNYGYTF
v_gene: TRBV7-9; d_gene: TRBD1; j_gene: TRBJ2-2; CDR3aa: CASTRPGTGNTGELFF
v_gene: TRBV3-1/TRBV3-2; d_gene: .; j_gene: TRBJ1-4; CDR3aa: CASSQGTWGEKLFF
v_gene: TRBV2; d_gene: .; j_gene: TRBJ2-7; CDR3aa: CASSADPELAYEQYF
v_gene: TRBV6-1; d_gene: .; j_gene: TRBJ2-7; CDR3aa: CASSGAGYEQYF
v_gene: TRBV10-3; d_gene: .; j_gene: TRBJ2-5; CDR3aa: CAISELNSQETQYF
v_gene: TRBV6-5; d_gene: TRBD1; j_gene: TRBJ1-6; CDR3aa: CASSRDRPNSPLHF
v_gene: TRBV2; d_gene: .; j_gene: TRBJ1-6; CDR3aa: CASSDPGGGSPLHF
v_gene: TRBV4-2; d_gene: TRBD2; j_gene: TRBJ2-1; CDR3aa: CASSQDLRGTYNEQFF
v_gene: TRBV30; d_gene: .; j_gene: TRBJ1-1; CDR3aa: CAWSRQENTEAFF